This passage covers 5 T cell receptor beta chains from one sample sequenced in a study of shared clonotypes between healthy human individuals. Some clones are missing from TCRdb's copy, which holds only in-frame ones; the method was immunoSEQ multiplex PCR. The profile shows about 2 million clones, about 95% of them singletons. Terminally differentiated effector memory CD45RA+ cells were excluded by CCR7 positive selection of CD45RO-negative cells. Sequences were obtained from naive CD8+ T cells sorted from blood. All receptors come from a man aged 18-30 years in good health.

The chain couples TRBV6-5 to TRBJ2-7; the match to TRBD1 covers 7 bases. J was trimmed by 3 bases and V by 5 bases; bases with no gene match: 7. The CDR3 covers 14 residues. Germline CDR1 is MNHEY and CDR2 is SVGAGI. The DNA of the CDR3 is TGTGCCAGCAGTACCCCGAACAGGGGCTACGAGCAGTACTTC. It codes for CASSTPNRGYEQYF.

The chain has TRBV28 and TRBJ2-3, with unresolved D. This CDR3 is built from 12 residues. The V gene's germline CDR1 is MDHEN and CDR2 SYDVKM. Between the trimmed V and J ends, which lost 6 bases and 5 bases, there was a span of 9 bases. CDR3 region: CASRPLGDTQYF. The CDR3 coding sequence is TGTGCCAGCAGACCACTTGGAGATACGCAGTATTTT.

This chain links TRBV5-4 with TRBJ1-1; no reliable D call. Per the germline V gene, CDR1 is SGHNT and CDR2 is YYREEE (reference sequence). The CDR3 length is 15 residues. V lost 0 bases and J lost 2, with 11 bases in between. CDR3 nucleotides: TGTGCCAGCAGCTTGGTGGGTGTGGGTAACACTGAAGCTTTCTTT. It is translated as CASSLVGVGNTEAFF.

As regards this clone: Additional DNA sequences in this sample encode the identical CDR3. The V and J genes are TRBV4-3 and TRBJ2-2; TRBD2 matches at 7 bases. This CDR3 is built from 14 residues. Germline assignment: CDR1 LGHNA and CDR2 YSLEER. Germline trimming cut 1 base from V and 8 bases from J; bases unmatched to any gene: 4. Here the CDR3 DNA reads TGCGCCAGCAGCCAAGGACTAGCAACGGGGGAGCTGTTTTTT. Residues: CASSQGLATGELFF.

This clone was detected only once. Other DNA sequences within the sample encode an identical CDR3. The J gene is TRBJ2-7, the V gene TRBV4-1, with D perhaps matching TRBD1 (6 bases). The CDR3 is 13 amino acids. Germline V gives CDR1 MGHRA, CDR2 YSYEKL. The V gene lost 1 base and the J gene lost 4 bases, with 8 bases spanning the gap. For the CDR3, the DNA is TGCGCCAGCAGCCAAGTACAGGGATACGAGCAGTACTTC. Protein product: CASSQVQGYEQYF.